The 16 T cell receptor beta chains below come from one sample, sequenced in a study of CD8 T cells in ankylosing spondylitis (dated by TCRdb to 2016 to 2017). Here is what the overall study found, with its caveats: Blood from ankylosing spondylitis patients appeared to be characterized by a TCR beta motif composed of several highly homologous amino acid variants.

The library relied on 5' RACE. Sequencer: Illumina HiSeq 2500. TCRdb handled the public reads itself, with Q25 trimming in fastp and clone calling in MiXCR, and kept productive beta chains. CDR3 protein sequences are deduplicated, and each keeps its most common genes and DNA. The sample records about 460,000 distinct CDR3 sequences, approximately 5% of which are singletons. The top ten clonotypes cover around 3.5% of the sample. These receptors lack a known antigen. The sequenced sample consisted of blood, either unsorted or a sorted T cell fraction (not recorded which). These receptors came from a male donor with ankylosing spondylitis.

The chain employs TRBV4-1 and TRBJ2-3; tentatively, D is TRBD1 (5 bases). V lost 5 bases and J 2 bases, leaving 23 bases between the germline ends. Germline CDR1 and CDR2: MGHRA and YSYEKL. The CDR3 has 18 amino acids. Written as DNA, the CDR3 is TGCGCCAGCAGCACGAAGGAAGGGGCTACGGAATACACAGATACGCAGTATTTT. It codes for CASSTKEGATEYTDTQYF.

This clonotype was picked up many times. The chain combines TRBV7-9 with TRBJ2-3; perhaps TRBD2 as D (6 bases). The CDR3 is 14 residues long. V gave up 3 bases and J gave up 2 bases, with 9 bases separating them. From germline, CDR1 is SEHNR and CDR2 FQNEAQ (reference sequence). The CDR3 sequence: CASSLGTFTDTQYF. As DNA, the CDR3 is TGTGCCAGCAGCTTGGGGACTTTCACAGATACGCAGTATTTT.

This clonotype has ten or more counts. The chain carries TRBV4-3 and TRBJ1-4; TRBD1 matches at 7 bases. CDR1 and CDR2 from the germline V gene are LGHNA and YSLEER. V shed 1 base and J 6 bases; nucleotides not matched to a gene: 5. The length of the CDR3 is 15 residues. CDR3 sequence: CASSQGNRGDEKLFF. The CDR3 coding sequence is TGCGCCAGCAGCCAAGGCAACAGGGGTGATGAAAAACTGTTTTTT.

This clonotype was picked up many times. The chain combines TRBV5-1 with TRBJ1-1; a possible D gene is TRBD1 (5 bases). V lost 4 bases, J lost 2 bases, and 12 bases lay in between. Germline CDR1 SGHRS, CDR2 YFSETQ. The CDR3 spans 14 residues. CDR3 DNA: TGCGCCAGCAGCGGGGACGGAATCAACACTGAAGCTTTCTTT. It encodes CASSGDGINTEAFF.

This clonotype was observed a few times. The chain recombines TRBV6-5 with TRBJ2-1; D is perhaps TRBD1 or TRBD2 (5 bases each). The germline CDR1 and CDR2 sequences are MNHEY and SVGAGI. The CDR3 loop spans 15 amino acids. The V end lost 2 bases, the J end lost 4 bases, and 12 bases lay between the germline ends. The CDR3 DNA follows: TGTGCCAGCAGTTACCCGGGGCGTTATTACAATGAGCAGTTCTTC. This codes for CASSYPGRYYNEQFF.

This clonotype appeared a few times. The chain joins TRBV18 to TRBJ2-7; TRBD1 agrees at 9 bases. CDR1 is KGHSH, CDR2 LQKENI, per germline. The ends lost 4 bases at V and 3 bases at J; junction bases unmatched: 13. The CDR3 totals 17 residues. CDR3 sequence (DNA): TGTGCCAGCTCACTAACCTACGGACAGGGGCACCTCTACGAGCAGTACTTC. Translation gives CASSLTYGQGHLYEQYF.

This clonotype was counted many times. This chain connects TRBV11-1 to TRBJ2-5; no reliable D call. Trimming cost V 4 bases and J 2 bases, with 17 bases left between them. The CDR3 is 16 amino acids. The germline gives CDR1 SGHAT, CDR2 FQDESV (reference sequence). This CDR3 is CASSYRAARRQETQYF. The CDR3 nucleotides are TGTGCCAGCAGCTACCGGGCAGCGAGGCGGCAAGAGACCCAGTACTTC.

This clonotype was seen more than once but under ten times. This chain joins TRBV12-3 or TRBV12-4 and TRBJ2-6; no firm D call. V shed 1 base and J shed 1 base, with 17 bases lying between them. This CDR3 is built from 19 residues. DNA of the CDR3: TGTGCCAGCAGTTTAGGGGTTAACCTTGATCCTTCTGGGGCCAACGTCCTGACTTTC. Its protein is CASSLGVNLDPSGANVLTF.

This clonotype was observed many times. This rearrangement joins TRBV29-1 to TRBJ2-7; possible D gene TRBD1, 6 bases. V lost 4 bases, J lost 3 bases, and 13 bases lay in between. The CDR3 runs 13 residues. The V gene's germline CDR1 is SQVTM and CDR2 ANQGSEA. CDR3 region: CSVGVAGVYEQYF. CDR3 coding DNA: TGCAGCGTTGGAGTGGCAGGGGTCTACGAGCAGTACTTC.

Ten or more counts support this clonotype. The rearrangement uses TRBV7-9 and TRBJ1-1; D call uncertain. Germline V lookup: CDR1 SEHNR, CDR2 FQNEAQ (reference sequence). The CDR3 runs to 15 residues. Trimming removed 1 base from V and 6 bases from J, with 15 bases in between. This CDR3 reads CASSLGADGRPEAFF. The DNA of the CDR3 is TGTGCCAGCAGCTTAGGGGCAGATGGGCGCCCTGAAGCTTTCTTT.

This clonotype was seen repeatedly, ten times or more. The chain combines TRBV6-1 with TRBJ2-7, with 10 bases that match TRBD2. Germline V lookup: CDR1 MNHNS, CDR2 SASEGT. V lost 0 bases, J lost 6 bases, and 8 bases stayed unmatched. The CDR3 has 16 amino acids. The CDR3 bases are TGTGCCAGCAGTGAAGCGATGAGCGGGAGGGGTCTCGAGCAGTACTTC. This codes for CASSEAMSGRGLEQYF.

The J gene is TRBJ2-1, the V gene TRBV5-1; 12 bases line up with TRBD2. Per germline, CDR1 SGHRS and CDR2 YFSETQ. The V gene end was trimmed by 0 bases and the J gene end by 6 bases; junction bases not matched to a gene: 7. The CDR3 has 17 residues. The chain's CDR3 is CASSLVTSGSKGNEQFF. Here the CDR3 DNA reads TGCGCCAGCAGCTTGGTGACTAGCGGGAGTAAAGGCAATGAGCAGTTCTTC.

This clonotype was recorded at least ten times. This rearrangement joins TRBV7-9 to TRBJ2-7; no clear D gene. This CDR3 has 14 residues. Trimming left V 1 base short and J 6 bases short, with 13 bases between. CDR1 and CDR2 (germline): SEHNR, FQNEAQ (reference sequence). Here the CDR3 reads CASSLGRTSVEQYF. CDR3 nucleotide sequence: TGTGCCAGCAGCTTAGGTCGCACGAGCGTCGAGCAGTACTTC.

This clonotype was recorded at least ten times. The chain couples TRBV5-1 to TRBJ2-7; D may be TRBD2 (6 bases). The CDR3 runs to 13 residues. Per the germline V gene, CDR1 is SGHRS and CDR2 is YFSETQ. Trimming left V 7 bases short and J 2 bases short, with 13 bases between. The CDR3 loop reads CASGGNSAYEQYF. In DNA form, the CDR3 reads TGCGCCAGCGGGGGGAACAGCGCCTACGAGCAGTACTTC.

The chain has TRBV30 and TRBJ2-7, with 8 bases that match TRBD2. The CDR3 extends over 12 amino acids. The germline V gene has CDR1 GTSNPN and CDR2 SVGIG (reference sequence). V trimming: 1 base; J trimming: 7 bases; junction bases outside the gene matches: 3. In DNA, the CDR3 is TGTGCCTGGAGTGGAGTAGCGGGAGAGCAGTACTTC. Its protein is CAWSGVAGEQYF.

This clonotype was detected many times. The rearrangement links TRBV4-2 to TRBJ1-2, with D possibly being TRBD1 (5 bases). Deletions cut 4 bases from V and 8 bases from J, with 17 bases between. Germline V gene data show CDR1 as LGHNA and CDR2 as YNFKEQ. CDR3 length: 14 amino acids. The DNA of the CDR3 is TGTGCCAGCAGCCGTAAAGGGGAATCGGACGGCTACACCTTC. Protein product: CASSRKGESDGYTF.